The 3 T cell receptor beta chains presented below share a single source sample, sequenced in a study of blood T cell repertoires in COVID-19. The method was immunoSEQ multiplex PCR; TCRdb's version includes in-frame clones alone and lacks a portion of them. In the table there are 130,000 to 150,000 clones, around nine tenths of which are singletons. The source material was peripheral blood. Receptors originate from a human donor in a cohort sampled during active COVID-19.

The rearrangement links TRBV28 to TRBJ2-7; 10 bases are a match to TRBD1. Germline assignment: CDR1 MDHEN and CDR2 SYDVKM. J gave up 2 bases and V 1 base, and 5 bases lay outside the gene matches. This CDR3 comprises 16 residues. Here the CDR3 DNA reads TGTGCCAGCAGTTTATTGGGGACAGGGGCAACCTACGAGCAGTACTTC. The encoded protein is CASSLLGTGATYEQYF.

The genes are TRBV5-8 and TRBJ2-5; 8 bases line up with TRBD1. The CDR3 consists of 16 residues. V lost 4 bases, J lost 4 bases, and 12 bases stayed unmatched. The germline gives CDR1 SGHTS, CDR2 YDEGEE. The DNA of the CDR3 is TGTGCCAGCAGCATAGGACAGGGCGGTTTCGTAGAGACCCAGTACTTC. It encodes CASSIGQGGFVETQYF.

The CDR3 sequence: CASSSDTDSYNEQFF. The CDR3 DNA reads TGTGCCAGCTCATCCGACACCGACTCCTACAATGAGCAGTTCTTC. The V and J genes are TRBV18 and TRBJ2-1; D is ambiguous. This CDR3 has 15 amino acids. Germline assignment: CDR1 KGHSH and CDR2 LQKENI. Trimming took 5 bases from V and 0 from J, leaving 11 bases between them.